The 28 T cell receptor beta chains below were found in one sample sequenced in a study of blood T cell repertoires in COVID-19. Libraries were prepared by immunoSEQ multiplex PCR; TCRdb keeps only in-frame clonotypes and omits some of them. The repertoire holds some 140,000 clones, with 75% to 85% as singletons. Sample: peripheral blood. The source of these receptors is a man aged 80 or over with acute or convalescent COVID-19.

CDR3 loop: CASSVFSLETQYF. CDR3 sequence (DNA): TGTGCCAGCAGTGTTTTTAGTTTGGAGACCCAGTACTTC. The V gene is TRBV2, the J gene TRBJ2-5; D unresolved. V was trimmed by 4 bases and J by 5 bases, leaving 11 bases between them. This CDR3 is built from 13 residues. CDR1 and CDR2 from the germline V gene are SNHLY and FYNNEI.

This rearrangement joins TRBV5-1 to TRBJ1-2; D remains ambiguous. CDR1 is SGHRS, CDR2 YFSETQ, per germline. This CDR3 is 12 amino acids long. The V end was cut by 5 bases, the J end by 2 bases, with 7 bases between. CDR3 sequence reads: CASRTENYGYTF. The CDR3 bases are TGCGCCAGCAGAACAGAGAACTATGGCTACACCTTC.

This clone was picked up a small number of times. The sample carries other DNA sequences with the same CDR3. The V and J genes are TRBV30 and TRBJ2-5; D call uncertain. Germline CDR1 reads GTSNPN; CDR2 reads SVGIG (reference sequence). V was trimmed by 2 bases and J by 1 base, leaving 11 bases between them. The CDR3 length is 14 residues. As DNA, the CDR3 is TGTGCCTGGAGTACGGGTGGCAGCCAAGAGACCCAGTACTTC. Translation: CAWSTGGSQETQYF.

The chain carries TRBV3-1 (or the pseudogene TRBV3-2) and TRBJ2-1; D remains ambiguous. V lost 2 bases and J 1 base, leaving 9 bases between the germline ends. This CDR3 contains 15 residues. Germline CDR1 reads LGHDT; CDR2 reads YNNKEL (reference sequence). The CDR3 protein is CASSQPLRSYNEQFF. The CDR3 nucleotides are TGTGCCAGCAGCCAACCTCTACGGTCCTACAATGAGCAGTTCTTC.

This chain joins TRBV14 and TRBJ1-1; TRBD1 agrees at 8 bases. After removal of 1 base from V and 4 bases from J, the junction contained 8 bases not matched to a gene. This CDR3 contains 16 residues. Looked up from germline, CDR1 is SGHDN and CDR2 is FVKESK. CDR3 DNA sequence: TGTGCCAGCAGCCAAGTTCCCAGGGGGCAGTGCACTGAAGCTTTCTTT. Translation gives CASSQVPRGQCTEAFF.

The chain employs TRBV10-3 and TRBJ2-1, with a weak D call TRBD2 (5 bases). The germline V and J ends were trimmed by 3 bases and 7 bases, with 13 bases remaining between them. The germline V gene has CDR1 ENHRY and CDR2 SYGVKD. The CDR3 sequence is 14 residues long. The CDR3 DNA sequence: TGTGCCATCAGTGATATGAGGGTTGGAAATGAGCAGTTCTTC. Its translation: CAISDMRVGNEQFF.

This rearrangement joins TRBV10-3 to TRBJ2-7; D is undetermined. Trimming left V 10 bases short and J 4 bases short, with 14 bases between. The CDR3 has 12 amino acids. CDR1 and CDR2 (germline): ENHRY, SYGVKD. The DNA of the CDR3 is TGTGCCACCCTCCACACCACGTACGAGCAGTACTTC. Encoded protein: CATLHTTYEQYF.

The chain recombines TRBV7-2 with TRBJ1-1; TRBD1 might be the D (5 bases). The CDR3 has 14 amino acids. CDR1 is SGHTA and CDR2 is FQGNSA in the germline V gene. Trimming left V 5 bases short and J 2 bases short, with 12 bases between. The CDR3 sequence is CASSQFGGNTEAFF. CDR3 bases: TGTGCCAGCAGCCAATTCGGGGGAAACACTGAAGCTTTCTTT. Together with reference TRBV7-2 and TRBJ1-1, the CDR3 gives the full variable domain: GAGVSQSPSNKVTEKGKDVELRCDPISGHTALYWYRQSLGQGLEFLIYFQGNSAPDKSGLPSDRFSAERTGGSVSTLTIQRTQQEDSAVYLCASSQFGGNTEAFFGQGTRLTVV.

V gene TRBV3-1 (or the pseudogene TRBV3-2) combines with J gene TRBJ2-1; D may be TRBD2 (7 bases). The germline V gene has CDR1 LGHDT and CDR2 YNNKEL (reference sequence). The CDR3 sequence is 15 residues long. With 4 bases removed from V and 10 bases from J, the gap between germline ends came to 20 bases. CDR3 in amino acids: CASSPRRGQLREQFF. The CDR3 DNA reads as TGTGCCAGCAGCCCACGGCGGGGGCAACTTCGAGAGCAGTTCTTC.

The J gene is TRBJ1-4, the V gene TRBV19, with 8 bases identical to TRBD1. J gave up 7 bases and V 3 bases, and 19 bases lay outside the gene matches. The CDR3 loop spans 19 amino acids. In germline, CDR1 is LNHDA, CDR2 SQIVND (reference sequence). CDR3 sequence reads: CASSIRRVSGDRLFEKLFF. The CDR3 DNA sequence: TGTGCCAGTAGTATTCGGAGGGTCTCCGGGGACAGGTTATTTGAAAAACTGTTTTTT.

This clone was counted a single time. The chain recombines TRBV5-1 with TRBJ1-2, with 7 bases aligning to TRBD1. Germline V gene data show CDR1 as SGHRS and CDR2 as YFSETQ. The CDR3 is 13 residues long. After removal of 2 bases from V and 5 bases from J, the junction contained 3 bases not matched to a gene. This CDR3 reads CASSLDRDYGYTF. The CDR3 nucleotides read TGCGCCAGCAGCTTAGACAGGGATTATGGCTACACCTTC. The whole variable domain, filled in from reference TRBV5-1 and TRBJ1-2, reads KAGVTQTPRYLIKTRGQQVTLSCSPISGHRSVSWYQQTPGQGLQFLFEYFSETQRNKGNFPGRFSGRQFSNSRSEMNVSTLELGDSALYLCASSLDRDYGYTFGSGTRLTVV.

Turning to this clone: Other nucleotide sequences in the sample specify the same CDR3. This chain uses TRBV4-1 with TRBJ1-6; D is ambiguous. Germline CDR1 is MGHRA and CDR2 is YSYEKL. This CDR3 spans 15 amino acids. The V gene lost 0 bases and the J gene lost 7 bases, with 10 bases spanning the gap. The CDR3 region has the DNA TGCGCCAGCAGCCAAGAGTCTCTATCGAATTCACCCCTCCACTTT. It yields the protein CASSQESLSNSPLHF.

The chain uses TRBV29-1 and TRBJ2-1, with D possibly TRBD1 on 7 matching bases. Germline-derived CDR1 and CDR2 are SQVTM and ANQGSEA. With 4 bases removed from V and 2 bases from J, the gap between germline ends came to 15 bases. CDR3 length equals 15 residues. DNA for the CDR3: TGCAGCGTTGTACGACAGGGAGGCGCCTACAATGAGCAGTTCTTC. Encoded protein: CSVVRQGGAYNEQFF.

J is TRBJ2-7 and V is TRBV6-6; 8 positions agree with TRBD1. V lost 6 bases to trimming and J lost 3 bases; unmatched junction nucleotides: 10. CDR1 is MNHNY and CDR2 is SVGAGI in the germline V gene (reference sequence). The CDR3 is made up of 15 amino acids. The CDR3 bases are TGTGCCAGCAGAGACCCGGGACAGGTGAACTACGAGCAGTACTTC. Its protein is CASRDPGQVNYEQYF.

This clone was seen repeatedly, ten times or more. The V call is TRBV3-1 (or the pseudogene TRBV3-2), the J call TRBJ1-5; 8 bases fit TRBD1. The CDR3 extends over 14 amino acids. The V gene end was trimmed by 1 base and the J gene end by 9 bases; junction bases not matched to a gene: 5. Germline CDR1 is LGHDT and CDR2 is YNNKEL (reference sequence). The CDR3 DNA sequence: TGTGCCAGCAGCCAAGCAGGGGGCTTGGGGCCCCAGCATTTT. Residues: CASSQAGGLGPQHF.

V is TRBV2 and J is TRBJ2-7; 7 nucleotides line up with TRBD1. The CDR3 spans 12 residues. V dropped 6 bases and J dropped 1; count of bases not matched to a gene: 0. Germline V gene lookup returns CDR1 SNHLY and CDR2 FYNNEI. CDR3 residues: CASRDRSYEQYF. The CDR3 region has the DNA TGTGCCAGCAGGGACAGGTCCTACGAGCAGTACTTC.

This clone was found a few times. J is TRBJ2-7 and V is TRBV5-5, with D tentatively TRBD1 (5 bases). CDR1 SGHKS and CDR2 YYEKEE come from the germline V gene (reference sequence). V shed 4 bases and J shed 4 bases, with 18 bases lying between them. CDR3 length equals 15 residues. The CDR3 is CASSDITAGHYEQYF. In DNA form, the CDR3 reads TGTGCCAGCAGCGACATCACGGCAGGGCATTACGAGCAGTACTTC. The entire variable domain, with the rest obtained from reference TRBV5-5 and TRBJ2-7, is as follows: DAGVTQSPTHLIKTRGQQVTLRCSPISGHKSVSWYQQVLGQGPQFIFQYYEKEERGRGNFPDRFSARQFPNYSSELNVNALLLGDSALYLCASSDITAGHYEQYFGPGTRLTVT.

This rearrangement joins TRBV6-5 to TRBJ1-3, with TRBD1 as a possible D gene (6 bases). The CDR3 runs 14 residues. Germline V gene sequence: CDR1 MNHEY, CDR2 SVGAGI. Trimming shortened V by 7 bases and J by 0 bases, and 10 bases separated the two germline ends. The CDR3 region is CASTPGHSGNTIYF. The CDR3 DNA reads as TGTGCCAGCACTCCGGGACACTCTGGAAACACCATATATTTT.

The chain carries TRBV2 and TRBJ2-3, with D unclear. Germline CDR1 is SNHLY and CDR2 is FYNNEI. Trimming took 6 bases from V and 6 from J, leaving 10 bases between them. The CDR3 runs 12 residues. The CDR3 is CASRELGDTQYF. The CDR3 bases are TGTGCCAGCAGGGAGCTCGGGGATACGCAGTATTTT.

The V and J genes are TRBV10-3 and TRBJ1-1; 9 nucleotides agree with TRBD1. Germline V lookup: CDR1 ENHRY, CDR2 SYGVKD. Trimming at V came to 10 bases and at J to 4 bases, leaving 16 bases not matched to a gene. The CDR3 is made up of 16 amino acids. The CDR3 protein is CASSPRPGQGTTEAFF. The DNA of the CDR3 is TGTGCCAGCAGCCCCCGCCCGGGACAGGGTACCACTGAAGCTTTCTTT.

For the CDR3, the DNA is TGTGCCAGCAGTACCCACTGGACAGGGCAGATAATTGAACCCCTCCACTTT. This translates into CASSTHWTGQIIEPLHF. V and J are TRBV28 and TRBJ1-6, with 8 bases identical to TRBD1. The germline V gene encodes CDR1 MDHEN and CDR2 SYDVKM. After removal of 5 bases from V and 12 bases from J, the junction contained 18 bases not matched to a gene. The CDR3 runs 17 residues. Full variable domain (rest looked up from reference TRBV28 and TRBJ1-6): DVKVTQSSRYLVKRTGEKVFLECVQDMDHENMFWYRQDPGLGLRLIYFSYDVKMKEKGDIPEGYSVSREKKERFSLILESASTNQTSMYLCASSTHWTGQIIEPLHFGNGTRLTVT.

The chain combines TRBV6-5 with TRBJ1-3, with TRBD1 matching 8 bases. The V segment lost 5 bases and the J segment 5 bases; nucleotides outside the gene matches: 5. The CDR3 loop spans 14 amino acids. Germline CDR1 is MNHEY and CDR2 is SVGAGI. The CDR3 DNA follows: TGTGCCAGCAGTCGAGGACAGGGTCGAAACACCATATATTTT. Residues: CASSRGQGRNTIYF.

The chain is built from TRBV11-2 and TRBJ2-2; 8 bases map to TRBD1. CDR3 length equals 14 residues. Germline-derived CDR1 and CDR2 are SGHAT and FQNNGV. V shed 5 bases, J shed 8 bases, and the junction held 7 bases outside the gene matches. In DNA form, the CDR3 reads TGTGCCAGCAGCCTTCGACAGGGGTCGGGGGAGCTGTTTTTT. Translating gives CASSLRQGSGELFF.

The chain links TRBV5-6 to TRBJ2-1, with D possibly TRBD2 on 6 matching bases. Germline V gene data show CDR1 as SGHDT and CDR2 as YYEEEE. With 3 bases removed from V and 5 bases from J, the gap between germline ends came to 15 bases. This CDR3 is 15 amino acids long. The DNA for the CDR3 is TGTGCCAGCAGCTATTTGACTAGGTCCCACAATGAGCAGTTCTTC. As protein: CASSYLTRSHNEQFF.

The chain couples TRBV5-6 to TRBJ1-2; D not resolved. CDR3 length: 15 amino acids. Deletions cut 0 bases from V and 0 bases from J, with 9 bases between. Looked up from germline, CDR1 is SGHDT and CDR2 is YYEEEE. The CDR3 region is CASSLGGGSNYGYTF. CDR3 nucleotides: TGTGCCAGCAGCTTGGGTGGCGGTTCTAACTATGGCTACACCTTC.

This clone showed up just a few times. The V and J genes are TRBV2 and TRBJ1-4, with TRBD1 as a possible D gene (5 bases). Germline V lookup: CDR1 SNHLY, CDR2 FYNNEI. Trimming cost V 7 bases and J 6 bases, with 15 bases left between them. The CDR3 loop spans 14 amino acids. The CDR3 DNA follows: TGTGCCAGCACCCCAGGAGGGGCCTATGAAAAACTGTTTTTT. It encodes CASTPGGAYEKLFF.

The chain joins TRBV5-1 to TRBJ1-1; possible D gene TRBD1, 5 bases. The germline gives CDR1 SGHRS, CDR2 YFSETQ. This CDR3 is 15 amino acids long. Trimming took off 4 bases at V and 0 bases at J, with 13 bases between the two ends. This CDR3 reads CASSLTTEMNTEAFF. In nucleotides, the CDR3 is TGCGCCAGCAGCCTGACGACAGAGATGAACACTGAAGCTTTCTTT.

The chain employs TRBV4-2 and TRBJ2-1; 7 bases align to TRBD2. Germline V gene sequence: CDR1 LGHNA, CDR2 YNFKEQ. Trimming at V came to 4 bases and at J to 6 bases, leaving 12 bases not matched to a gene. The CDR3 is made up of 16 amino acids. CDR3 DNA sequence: TGTGCCAGCAGCCCCTACCTTTCGGGGGGAGGCAATGAGCAGTTCTTC. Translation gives CASSPYLSGGGNEQFF.